The clone carrying this TCR beta chain was seen a handful of times. The germline CDR1 and CDR2 sequences are DFQATT and SNEGSKA (reference sequence). V dropped 1 base and J dropped 1 base, with 8 bases sitting between them. The CDR3 contains 14 residues. These data originate in a study of early T cells in non-severe SARS-CoV-2 infection. Individual cDNA molecules were tagged with unique molecular identifiers. TCRdb re-called the 5' RACE reads with MiXCR, one entry per CDR3 protein. The sample has under 60,000 distinct CDR3 sequences, 8.7% seen once. The receptor was isolated from an adult who was a healthcare worker with PCR-confirmed SARS-CoV-2 infection or an uninfected control (not recorded which). The V and J genes are TRBV20-1 and TRBJ2-1, with D maybe TRBD1 (6 bases). The sample in question was whole blood, obtained at baseline. The CDR3 DNA sequence: TGCAGTGCTAGAGGCCAGGGGTCCTACAATGAGCAGTTCTTC. Translated, it gives CSARGQGSYNEQFF.